Each of the 14 T cell receptor beta chains below was sequenced from the same sample in a study of cytomegalovirus exposure and HLA in healthy donors. PCR involved 60 Vbeta and 13 Jbeta primers. Method: immunoSEQ multiplex PCR; TCRdb's copy keeps in-frame clones and lacks some. The sample holds 90,000 to 120,000 clones, roughly 82% seen once. The sequenced sample was PBMCs. The receptors shown here come from a male donor in good health and CMV-seronegative.

With respect to this clone: Other DNA sequences from this sample encode an identical CDR3 as well. The V and J genes are TRBV5-1 and TRBJ1-1, with no clear D. The CDR3 has 14 residues. Trimming stripped 4 bases from V and 2 bases from J, with 12 bases between. Germline CDR1 SGHRS, CDR2 YFSETQ. The CDR3 nucleotides are TGCGCCAGCAGCGGAAGGACTTACAACACTGAAGCTTTCTTT. Translation gives CASSGRTYNTEAFF. The full variable domain, rest sourced from reference TRBV5-1 and TRBJ1-1, is KAGVTQTPRYLIKTRGQQVTLSCSPISGHRSVSWYQQTPGQGLQFLFEYFSETQRNKGNFPGRFSGRQFSNSRSEMNVSTLELGDSALYLCASSGRTYNTEAFFGQGTRLTVV.

This clone was counted only a few times. The chain couples TRBV4-1 to TRBJ1-2; D call uncertain. In germline, CDR1 is MGHRA, CDR2 YSYEKL. The CDR3 runs 14 residues. The ends were cut back, 4 bases at V and 4 bases at J, with 13 bases in the middle. CDR3 sequence reads: CASSPGREPYGYTF. The CDR3 DNA sequence: TGCGCCAGCAGCCCGGGGAGGGAACCCTATGGCTACACCTTC.

Only a few counts were recorded for this clone. The CDR3 DNA reads as TGTGCCAGCTCACTGGGACAGGGGCCTAATGAAAAACTGTTTTTT. This encodes CASSLGQGPNEKLFF. V is TRBV18 and J is TRBJ1-4; 10 nucleotides align to TRBD1. With V trimmed by 4 bases and J by 3 bases, 2 bases remained unmatched. CDR3 length: 15 residues. The germline gives CDR1 KGHSH, CDR2 LQKENI.

This clone has just one count. One junction end disagrees with the germline gene, perhaps due to a read error. The genes are TRBV5-4 and TRBJ2-7, with no clear D. Germline V gene lookup returns CDR1 SGHNT and CDR2 YYREEE (reference sequence). This CDR3 comprises 12 residues. The CDR3 DNA is TGTGCCAGCAGCTCCTCGGAGCACGAGCAGTGCTTC. As protein: CASSSSEHEQCF.

This clone has just one count. The CDR3 DNA follows: TGTGCCAGCAGCTTAGTAGGGGGCAATCAGCCCCAGCATTTT. Amino acid sequence: CASSLVGGNQPQHF. The gene calls are TRBV7-9 and TRBJ1-5, with a weak D call TRBD1 (5 bases). The length of the CDR3 is 14 residues. Trimming took off 1 base at V and 2 bases at J, with 6 bases between the two ends. The germline V gene has CDR1 SEHNR and CDR2 FQNEAQ (reference sequence).

CDR3 region: CASTQARGGASTDTQYF. In DNA form, the CDR3 reads TGTGCCAGCACCCAAGCGAGGGGGGGTGCCAGCACAGATACGCAGTATTTT. The J gene is TRBJ2-3, the V gene TRBV2; tentatively, D is TRBD2 (7 bases). V was pared by 7 bases and J by 0 bases, with 20 bases between. CDR1 is SNHLY, CDR2 FYNNEI, per germline. This CDR3 has 17 amino acids. The full variable domain, completed using reference TRBV2 and TRBJ2-3, is EPEVTQTPSHQVTQMGQEVILRCVPISNHLYFYWYRQILGQKVEFLVSFYNNEISEKSEIFDDQFSVERPDGSNFTLKIRSTKLEDSAMYFCASTQARGGASTDTQYFGPGTRLTVL.

The chain has TRBV5-6 and TRBJ2-1; 16 positions match TRBD2. CDR1 and CDR2 (germline): SGHDT, YYEEEE. The CDR3 contains 17 residues. Trimming removed 7 bases from V and 2 bases from J; junction bases left unmatched: 6. Here the CDR3 reads CASQGLAGGPPYNEQFF. The CDR3, as DNA: TGTGCCAGCCAGGGACTAGCGGGAGGGCCGCCCTACAATGAGCAGTTCTTC.

This chain uses TRBV9 with TRBJ2-7; D possibly corresponds to TRBD2 (5 bases). The V and J ends lost 0 bases and 7 bases respectively, with 14 bases between them. The CDR3 runs to 14 residues. CDR1 is SGDLS, CDR2 YYNGEE, per germline. CDR3 DNA sequence: TGTGCCAGCAGCGTAGAGGCGATAGCGCGGGAGCAGTACTTC. As protein: CASSVEAIAREQYF.

Here the CDR3 reads CASKRGTAQETQYF. In nucleotides, the CDR3 is TGTGCCAGCAAGAGGGGGACAGCGCAAGAGACCCAGTACTTC. The V gene is TRBV6-5, the J gene TRBJ2-5; TRBD1 matches 7 bases. From germline, CDR1 is MNHEY and CDR2 SVGAGI. CDR3 length: 14 amino acids. Unmatched junction bases numbered 7, after V lost 7 bases and J lost 2 bases.

The chain joins TRBV19 to TRBJ2-5; D is possibly TRBD2 (6 bases). This CDR3 has 12 amino acids. The germline CDR1 and CDR2 sequences are LNHDA and SQIVND (reference sequence). Trimming took off 6 bases at V and 3 bases at J, with 8 bases between the two ends. The CDR3 sequence is CASRGRKETQYF. CDR3 nucleotides: TGTGCCAGTAGAGGGAGGAAAGAGACCCAGTACTTC.

The genes are TRBV6-6 and TRBJ2-7, with D tentatively TRBD2 (5 bases). The germline V gene encodes CDR1 MNHNY and CDR2 SVGAGI (reference sequence). The CDR3 is 15 amino acids. V lost 2 bases to trimming and J lost 2 bases, with 13 bases between them. The chain's CDR3 is CASSYPRGITYEQYF. Here the CDR3 DNA reads TGTGCCAGCAGTTACCCCCGGGGTATAACCTACGAGCAGTACTTC.

The CDR3 DNA reads TGTGCCAGCAGTTTCACTAGCGGAACCAAAAACATTCAGTACTTC. Translating it yields CASSFTSGTKNIQYF. The chain carries TRBV27 and TRBJ2-4; 8 bases are shared with TRBD2. This CDR3 spans 15 amino acids. Germline CDR1 MNHEY, CDR2 SMNVEV (reference sequence). The J segment lost 2 bases and the V segment lost 3 bases, leaving 3 bases of the junction unmatched.

The V call is TRBV7-6, the J call TRBJ2-7; TRBD2 matches at 11 bases. Germline CDR1 reads SGHVS; CDR2 reads FNYEAQ. With 3 bases clipped from V and 3 bases from J, the junction kept 10 bases outside the gene matches. This CDR3 has 17 residues. CDR3 residues: CASSFQGLAEEGYEQYF. The CDR3 nucleotides are TGTGCCAGCAGCTTCCAGGGACTAGCGGAAGAGGGCTACGAGCAGTACTTC.

The V call is TRBV6-1, the J call TRBJ2-5; D perhaps matches TRBD2 (6 bases). The CDR3 is 13 residues long. Between the trimmed V and J ends, which lost 0 bases and 4 bases, there was a span of 6 bases. Germline V gene sequence: CDR1 MNHNS, CDR2 SASEGT. The DNA for the CDR3 is TGTGCCAGCAGTGAAGCGGGGGGAGAGACCCAGTACTTC. This sequence encodes CASSEAGGETQYF.